What follows describes a single T cell receptor (beta chain). This sample was included in a study of blood T cell repertoires in COVID-19. At the level of the study: T cells, B-cell-depleted T cells, or PBMCs supplied cDNA or gDNA.

TCRdb's copy holds only in-frame clones and misses some; the assay was immunoSEQ multiplex PCR. Altogether under 250,000 clones are present, approximately 90% being singletons, with the ten largest covering 0.65% to 0.85%. This CDR3 has 15 amino acids. Germline CDR1 is KGHSH and CDR2 is LQKENI. V lost 3 bases, J lost 4 bases, and 5 bases stayed unmatched. The sample comprised peripheral blood. This sequence was found in a man between 60 and 75 years old with COVID-19, enrolled during active disease. This chain connects TRBV18 to TRBJ2-5; 10 positions agree with TRBD1. As DNA, the CDR3 is TGTGCCAGCTCACCTTCCCGGGACAGGGGAGAGACCCAGTACTTC. It is translated as CASSPSRDRGETQYF. The full variable domain, with the rest looked up from reference TRBV18 and TRBJ2-5, is NAGVMQNPRHLVRRRGQEARLRCSPMKGHSHVYWYRQLPEEGLKFMVYLQKENIIDESGMPKERFSAEFPKEGPSILRIQQVVRGDSAAYFCASSPSRDRGETQYFGPGTRLLVL.